The present T cell receptor (beta chain) was sequenced within a study of T cell clonotyping in hematopoietic cell transplantation. A remark on this clone: Its antigen is still unknown.

This CDR3 spans 15 amino acids. V lost 5 bases, J lost 1 base, and 14 bases lay in between. Germline CDR1 reads SGDLS; CDR2 reads YYNGEE. Study-wide results and caveats: Without cell sorting, CD4 versus CD8 contributions remain unresolved. Broader posttransplant TCR repertoire diversity was predicted by graft donor and pretransplant recipient Inverse Simpson Index values. Pathologically expanded recipient clonotypes increased progressively from day 30 to day 180 as diversity fell.

Method: immunoSEQ multiplex PCR; TCRdb's copy keeps in-frame clones and lacks some. The sample holds 9,500 to 15,000 clones, 89% seen once. Sequencing input: peripheral blood mononuclear cells. This TCR was sampled from a human donor who either received an allogeneic hematopoietic cell transplant for a myeloid malignancy or was a related donor (not recorded which). Some clones in this sample may be carry-over from other donors' samples. The chain has TRBV9 and TRBJ2-3; tentatively, D is TRBD1 (6 bases). The CDR3 loop reads CASRAGVGGTDTQYF. The CDR3 DNA sequence: TGTGCCAGCAGAGCAGGGGTGGGGGGCACAGATACGCAGTATTTT.